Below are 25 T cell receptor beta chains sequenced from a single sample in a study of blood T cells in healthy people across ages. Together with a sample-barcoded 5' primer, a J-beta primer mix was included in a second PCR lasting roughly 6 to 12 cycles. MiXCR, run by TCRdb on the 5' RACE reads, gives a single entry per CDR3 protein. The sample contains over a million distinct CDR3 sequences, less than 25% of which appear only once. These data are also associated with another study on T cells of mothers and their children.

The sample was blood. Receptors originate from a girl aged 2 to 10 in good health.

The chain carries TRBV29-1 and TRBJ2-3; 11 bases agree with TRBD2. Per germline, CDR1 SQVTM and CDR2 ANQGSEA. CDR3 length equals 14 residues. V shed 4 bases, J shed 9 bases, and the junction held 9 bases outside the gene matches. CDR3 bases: TGCAGCGTTGCTGGACTAGCGGGCGCCCAAACGCAGTATTTT. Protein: CSVAGLAGAQTQYF.

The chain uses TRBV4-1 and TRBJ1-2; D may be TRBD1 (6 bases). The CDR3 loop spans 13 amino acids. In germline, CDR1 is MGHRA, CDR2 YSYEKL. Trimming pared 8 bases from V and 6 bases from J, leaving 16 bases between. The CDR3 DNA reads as TGCGCCAGCGGACAGTTGGGGTGGCATGGCTACACCTTC. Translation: CASGQLGWHGYTF.

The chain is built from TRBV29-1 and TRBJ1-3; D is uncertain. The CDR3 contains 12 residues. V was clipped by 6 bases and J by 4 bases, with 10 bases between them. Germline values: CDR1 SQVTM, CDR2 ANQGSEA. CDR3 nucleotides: TGCAGCGTCGTCATACTCGGAAACACCATATATTTT. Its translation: CSVVILGNTIYF.

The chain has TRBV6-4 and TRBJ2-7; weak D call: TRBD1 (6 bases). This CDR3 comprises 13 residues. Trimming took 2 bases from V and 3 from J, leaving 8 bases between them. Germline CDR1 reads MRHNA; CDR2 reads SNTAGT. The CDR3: CASSDQQGYEQYF. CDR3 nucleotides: TGTGCCAGCAGTGACCAACAGGGCTACGAGCAGTACTTC.

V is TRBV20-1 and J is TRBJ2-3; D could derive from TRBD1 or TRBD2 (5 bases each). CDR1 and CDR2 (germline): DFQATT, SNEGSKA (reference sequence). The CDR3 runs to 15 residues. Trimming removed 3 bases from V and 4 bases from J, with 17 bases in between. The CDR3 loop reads CSARARDQLPDTQYF. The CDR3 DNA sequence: TGCAGTGCTAGGGCCCGGGACCAGCTCCCAGATACGCAGTATTTT.

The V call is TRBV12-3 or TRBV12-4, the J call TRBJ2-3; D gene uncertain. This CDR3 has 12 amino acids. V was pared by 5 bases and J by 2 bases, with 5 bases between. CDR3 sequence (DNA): TGTGCCAGCAGTGTCTTCACAGATACGCAGTATTTT. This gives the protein CASSVFTDTQYF.

The CDR3, as DNA: TGTGCCAGCAGTACCACAGGGGGCGATCCAAATACGCAGTATTTT. This encodes CASSTTGGDPNTQYF. The chain combines TRBV3-1 with TRBJ2-3; 9 nucleotides agree with TRBD1. Per the germline V gene, CDR1 is LGHDT and CDR2 is YNNKEL (reference sequence). CDR3 length: 15 residues. With 6 bases clipped from V and 7 bases from J, the junction kept 11 bases outside the gene matches.

CDR3 protein: CASSEDLTYYNEQFF. The DNA for the CDR3 is TGTGCCAGCAGTGAAGACTTGACGTACTACAATGAGCAGTTCTTC. This chain uses TRBV6-1 with TRBJ2-1; the D is unclear. V lost 1 base and J 3 bases, leaving 10 bases between the germline ends. The CDR3 runs 15 residues. Germline CDR1 reads MNHNS; CDR2 reads SASEGT.

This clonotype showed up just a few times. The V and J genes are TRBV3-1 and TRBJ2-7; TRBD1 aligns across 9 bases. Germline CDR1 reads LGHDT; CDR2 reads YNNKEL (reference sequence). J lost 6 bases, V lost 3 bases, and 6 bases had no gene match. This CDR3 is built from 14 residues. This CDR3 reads CASSQGQGLSEQYF. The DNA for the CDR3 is TGTGCCAGCAGCCAGGGACAGGGACTCTCCGAGCAGTACTTC.

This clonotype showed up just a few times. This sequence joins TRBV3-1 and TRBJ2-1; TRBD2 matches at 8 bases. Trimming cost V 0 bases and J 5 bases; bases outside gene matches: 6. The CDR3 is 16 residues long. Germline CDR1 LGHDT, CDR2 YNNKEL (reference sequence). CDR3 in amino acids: CASSQEGAGVHNEQFF. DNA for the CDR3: TGTGCCAGCAGCCAAGAAGGAGCGGGAGTCCACAATGAGCAGTTCTTC.

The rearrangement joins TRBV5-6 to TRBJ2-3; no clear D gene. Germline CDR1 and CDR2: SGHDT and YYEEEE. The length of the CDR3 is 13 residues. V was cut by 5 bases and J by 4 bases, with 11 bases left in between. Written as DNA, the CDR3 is TGTGCCAGCAGGGGAAGGACCCCAGATACGCAGTATTTT. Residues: CASRGRTPDTQYF.

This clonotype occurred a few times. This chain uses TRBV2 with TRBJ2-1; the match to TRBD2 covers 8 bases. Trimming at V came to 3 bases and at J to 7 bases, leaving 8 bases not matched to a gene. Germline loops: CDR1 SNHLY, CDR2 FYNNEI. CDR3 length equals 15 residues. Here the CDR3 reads CASSDLGLVLNEQFF. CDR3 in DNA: TGTGCCAGCAGTGATTTGGGACTAGTCCTGAATGAGCAGTTCTTC.

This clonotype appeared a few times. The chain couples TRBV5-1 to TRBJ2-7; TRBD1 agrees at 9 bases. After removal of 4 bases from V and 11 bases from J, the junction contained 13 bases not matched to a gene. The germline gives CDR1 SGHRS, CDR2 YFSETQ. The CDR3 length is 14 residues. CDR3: CASSPGTGKGLEYF. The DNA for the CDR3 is TGCGCCAGCAGCCCCGGGACAGGGAAAGGATTGGAGTACTTC.

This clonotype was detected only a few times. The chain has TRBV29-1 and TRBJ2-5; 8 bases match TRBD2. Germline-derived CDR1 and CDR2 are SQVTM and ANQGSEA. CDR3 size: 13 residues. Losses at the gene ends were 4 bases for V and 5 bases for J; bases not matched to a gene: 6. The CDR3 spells CSVGGRSGETQYF. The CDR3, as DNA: TGCAGCGTTGGCGGGAGGTCAGGGGAGACCCAGTACTTC.

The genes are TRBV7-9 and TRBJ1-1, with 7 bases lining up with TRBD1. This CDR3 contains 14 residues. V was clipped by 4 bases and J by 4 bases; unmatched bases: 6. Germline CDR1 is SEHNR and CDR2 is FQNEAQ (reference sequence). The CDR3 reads CASSYTPGGTEAFF. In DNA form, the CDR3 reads TGTGCCAGCAGCTACACTCCAGGGGGCACTGAAGCTTTCTTT.

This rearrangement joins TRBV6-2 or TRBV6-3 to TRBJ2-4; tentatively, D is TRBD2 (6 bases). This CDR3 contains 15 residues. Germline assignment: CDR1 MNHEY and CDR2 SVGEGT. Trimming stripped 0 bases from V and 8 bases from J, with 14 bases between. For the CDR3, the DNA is TGTGCCAGCAGTTACTCGTTGGGCGCGGGATACATTCAGTACTTC. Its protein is CASSYSLGAGYIQYF.

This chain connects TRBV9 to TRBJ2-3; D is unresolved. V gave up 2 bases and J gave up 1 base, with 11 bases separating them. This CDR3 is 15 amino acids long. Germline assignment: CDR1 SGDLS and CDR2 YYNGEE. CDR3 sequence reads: CASSVDLLRTDTQYF. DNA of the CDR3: TGTGCCAGCAGCGTCGACCTCCTCCGCACAGATACGCAGTATTTT.

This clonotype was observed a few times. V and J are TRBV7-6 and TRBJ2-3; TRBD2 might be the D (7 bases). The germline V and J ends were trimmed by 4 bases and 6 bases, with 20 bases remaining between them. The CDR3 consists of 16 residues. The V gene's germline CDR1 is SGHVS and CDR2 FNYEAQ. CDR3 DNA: TGTGCCAGCAGCTCCGCCTTGGGAGGGGGAGGGGATACGCAGTATTTT. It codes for CASSSALGGGGDTQYF.

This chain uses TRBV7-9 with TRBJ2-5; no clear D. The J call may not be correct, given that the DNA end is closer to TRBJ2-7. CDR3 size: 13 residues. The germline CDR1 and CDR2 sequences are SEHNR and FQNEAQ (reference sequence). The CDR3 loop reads CASSSQPGDEQYF. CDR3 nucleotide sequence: TGTGCCAGCAGCTCCCAACCTGGGGACGAGCAGTACTTC.

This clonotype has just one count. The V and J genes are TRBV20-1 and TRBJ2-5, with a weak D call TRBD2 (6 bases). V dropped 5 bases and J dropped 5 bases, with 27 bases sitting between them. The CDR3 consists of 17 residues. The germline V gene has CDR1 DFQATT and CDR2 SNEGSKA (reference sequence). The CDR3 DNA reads TGCAGTGCTGCCCAAGGGGCGGCCCCAACGGGGGAGGAGACCCAGTACTTC. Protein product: CSAAQGAAPTGEETQYF.

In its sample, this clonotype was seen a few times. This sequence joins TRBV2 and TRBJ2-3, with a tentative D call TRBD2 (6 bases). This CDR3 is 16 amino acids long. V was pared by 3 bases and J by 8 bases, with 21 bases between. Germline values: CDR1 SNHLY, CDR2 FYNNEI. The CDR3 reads CASSEMRGRFEGTQYF. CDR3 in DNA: TGTGCCAGCAGTGAGATGCGGGGTCGATTCGAGGGTACGCAGTATTTT.

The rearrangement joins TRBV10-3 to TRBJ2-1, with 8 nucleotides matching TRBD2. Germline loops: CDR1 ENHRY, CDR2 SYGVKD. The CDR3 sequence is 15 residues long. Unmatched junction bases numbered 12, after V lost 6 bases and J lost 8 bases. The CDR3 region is CAISSRGGGLDEQFF. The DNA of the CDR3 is TGTGCCATCAGCTCCAGAGGCGGGGGGTTGGATGAGCAGTTCTTC.

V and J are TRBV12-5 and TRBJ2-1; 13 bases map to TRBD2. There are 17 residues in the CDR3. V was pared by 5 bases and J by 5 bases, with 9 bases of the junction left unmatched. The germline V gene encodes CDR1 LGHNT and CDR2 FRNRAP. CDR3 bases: TGTGCTAGTGGTGACGGGACTAGCGGGGTGGGAGACAATGAGCAGTTCTTC. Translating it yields CASGDGTSGVGDNEQFF.

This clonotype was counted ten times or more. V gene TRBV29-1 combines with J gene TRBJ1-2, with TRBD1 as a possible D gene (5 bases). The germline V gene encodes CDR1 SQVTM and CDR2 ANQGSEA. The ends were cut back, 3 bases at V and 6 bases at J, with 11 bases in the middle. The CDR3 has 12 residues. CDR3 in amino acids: CSVEALGDGYTF. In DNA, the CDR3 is TGCAGCGTTGAGGCATTAGGGGATGGCTACACCTTC.

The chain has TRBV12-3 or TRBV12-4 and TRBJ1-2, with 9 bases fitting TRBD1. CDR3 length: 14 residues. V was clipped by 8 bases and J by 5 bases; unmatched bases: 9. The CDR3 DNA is TGTGCCAGCGAATGGGGGACAGGGCATTATGGCTACACCTTC. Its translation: CASEWGTGHYGYTF.